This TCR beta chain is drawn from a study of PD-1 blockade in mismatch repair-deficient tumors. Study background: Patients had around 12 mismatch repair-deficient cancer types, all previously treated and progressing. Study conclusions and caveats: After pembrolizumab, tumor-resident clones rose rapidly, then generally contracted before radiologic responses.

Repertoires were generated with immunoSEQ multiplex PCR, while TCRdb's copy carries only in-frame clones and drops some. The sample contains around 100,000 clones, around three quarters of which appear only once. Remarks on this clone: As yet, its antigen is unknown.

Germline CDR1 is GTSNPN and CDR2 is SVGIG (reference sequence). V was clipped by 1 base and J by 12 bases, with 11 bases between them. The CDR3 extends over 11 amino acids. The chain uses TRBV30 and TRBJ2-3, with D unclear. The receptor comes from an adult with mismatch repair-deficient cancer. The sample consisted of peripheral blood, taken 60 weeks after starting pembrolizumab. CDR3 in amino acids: CAWSEERRQYF. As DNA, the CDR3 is TGTGCCTGGAGTGAGGAACGCCGCCAGTATTTT. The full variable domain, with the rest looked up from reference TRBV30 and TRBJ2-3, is SQTIHQWPATLVQPVGSPLSLECTVEGTSNPNLYWYRQAAGRGLQLLFYSVGIGQISSEVPQNLSASRPQDRQFILSSKKLLLSDSGFYLCAWSEERRQYFGPGTRLTVL.